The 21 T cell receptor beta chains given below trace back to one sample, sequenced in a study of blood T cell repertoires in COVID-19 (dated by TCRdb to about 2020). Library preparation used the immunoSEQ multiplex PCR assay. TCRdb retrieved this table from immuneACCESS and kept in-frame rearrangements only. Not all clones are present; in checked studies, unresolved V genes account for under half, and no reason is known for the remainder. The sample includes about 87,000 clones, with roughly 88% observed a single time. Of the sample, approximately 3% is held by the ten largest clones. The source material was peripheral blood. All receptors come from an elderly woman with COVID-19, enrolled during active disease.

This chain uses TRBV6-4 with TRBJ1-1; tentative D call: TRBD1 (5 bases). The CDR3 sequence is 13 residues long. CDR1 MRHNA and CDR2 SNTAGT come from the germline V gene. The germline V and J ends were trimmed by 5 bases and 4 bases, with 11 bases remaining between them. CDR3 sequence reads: CASSRGGSTEAFF. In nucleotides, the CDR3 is TGTGCCAGCAGTAGGGGCGGGAGCACTGAAGCTTTCTTT.

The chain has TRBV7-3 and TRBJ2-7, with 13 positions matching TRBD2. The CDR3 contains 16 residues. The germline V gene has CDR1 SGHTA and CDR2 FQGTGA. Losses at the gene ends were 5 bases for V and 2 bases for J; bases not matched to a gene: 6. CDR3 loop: CASSRTSGGAPYEQYF. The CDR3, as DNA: TGTGCCAGCAGCCGTACTAGCGGGGGGGCCCCCTACGAGCAGTACTTC.

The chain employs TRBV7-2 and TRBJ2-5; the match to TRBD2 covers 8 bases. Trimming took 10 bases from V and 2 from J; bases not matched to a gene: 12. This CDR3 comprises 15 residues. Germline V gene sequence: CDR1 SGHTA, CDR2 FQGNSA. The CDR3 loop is CATRGGGTVQETQYF. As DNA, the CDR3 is TGTGCCACCAGAGGCGGGGGGACCGTACAAGAGACCCAGTACTTC. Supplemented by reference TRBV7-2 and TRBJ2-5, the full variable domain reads GAGVSQSPSNKVTEKGKDVELRCDPISGHTALYWYRQSLGQGLEFLIYFQGNSAPDKSGLPSDRFSAERTGGSVSTLTIQRTQQEDSAVYLCATRGGGTVQETQYFGPGTRLLVL.

The CDR3 DNA reads TGTGCCAGCAGCTTGGTGACAGGGAACACTGAAGCTTTCTTT. It specifies CASSLVTGNTEAFF. This chain uses TRBV7-9 with TRBJ1-1, with D perhaps matching TRBD1 (6 bases). This CDR3 has 14 residues. Trimming removed 3 bases from V and 1 base from J, with 9 bases in between. Germline CDR1 and CDR2: SEHNR and FQNEAQ (reference sequence). The whole variable domain, filled in from reference TRBV7-9 and TRBJ1-1, reads DTGVSQNPRHKITKRGQNVTFRCDPISEHNRLYWYRQTLGQGPEFLTYFQNEAQLEKSRLLSDRFSAERPKGSFSTLEIQRTEQGDSAMYLCASSLVTGNTEAFFGQGTRLTVV.

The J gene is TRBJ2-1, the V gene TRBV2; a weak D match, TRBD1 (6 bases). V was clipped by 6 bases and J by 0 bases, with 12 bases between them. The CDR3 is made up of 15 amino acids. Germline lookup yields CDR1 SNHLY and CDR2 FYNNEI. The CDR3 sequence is CASRETGNSYNEQFF. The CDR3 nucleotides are TGTGCCAGCAGGGAAACAGGGAACTCCTACAATGAGCAGTTCTTC.

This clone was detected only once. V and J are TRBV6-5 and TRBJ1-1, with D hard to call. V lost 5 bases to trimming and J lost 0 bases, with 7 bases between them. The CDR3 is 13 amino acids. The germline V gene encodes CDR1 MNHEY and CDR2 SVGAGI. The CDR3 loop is CASSLLMNTEAFF. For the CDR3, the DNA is TGTGCCAGCAGTCTACTGATGAACACTGAAGCTTTCTTT.

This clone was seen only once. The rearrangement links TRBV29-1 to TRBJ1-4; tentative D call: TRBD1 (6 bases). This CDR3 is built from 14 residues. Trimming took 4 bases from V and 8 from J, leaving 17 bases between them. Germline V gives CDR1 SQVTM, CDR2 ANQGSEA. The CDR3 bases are TGCAGCGTTGTGGTCCAGGGGTCAAGAGAAAAACTGTTTTTT. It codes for CSVVVQGSREKLFF.

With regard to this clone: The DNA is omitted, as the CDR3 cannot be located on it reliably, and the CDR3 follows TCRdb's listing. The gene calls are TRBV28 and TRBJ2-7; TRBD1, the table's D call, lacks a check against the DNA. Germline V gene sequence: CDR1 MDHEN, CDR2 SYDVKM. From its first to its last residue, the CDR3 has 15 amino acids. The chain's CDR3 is CASSSSMTAAYEQYF.

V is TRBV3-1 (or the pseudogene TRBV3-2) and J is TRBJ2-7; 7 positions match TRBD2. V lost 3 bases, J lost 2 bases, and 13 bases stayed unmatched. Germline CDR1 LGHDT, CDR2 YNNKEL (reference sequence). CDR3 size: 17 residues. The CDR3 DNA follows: TGTGCCAGCAGCCAGACCCCGGGCAGCGGGGTAACCTACGAGCAGTACTTC. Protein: CASSQTPGSGVTYEQYF.

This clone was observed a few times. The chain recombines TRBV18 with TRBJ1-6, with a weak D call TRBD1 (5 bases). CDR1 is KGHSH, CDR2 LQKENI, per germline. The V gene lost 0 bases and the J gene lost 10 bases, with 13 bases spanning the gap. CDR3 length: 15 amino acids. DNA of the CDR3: TGTGCCAGCTCACCACCGGCGCAGGGAGGATCACCCCTCCACTTT. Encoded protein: CASSPPAQGGSPLHF.

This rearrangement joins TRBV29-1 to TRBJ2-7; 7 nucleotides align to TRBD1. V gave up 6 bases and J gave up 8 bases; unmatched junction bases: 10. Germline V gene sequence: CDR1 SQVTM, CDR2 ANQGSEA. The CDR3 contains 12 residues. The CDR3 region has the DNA TGCAGCGTCTCCGCCCAGGGGGTAAAGCAGTACTTC. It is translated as CSVSAQGVKQYF.

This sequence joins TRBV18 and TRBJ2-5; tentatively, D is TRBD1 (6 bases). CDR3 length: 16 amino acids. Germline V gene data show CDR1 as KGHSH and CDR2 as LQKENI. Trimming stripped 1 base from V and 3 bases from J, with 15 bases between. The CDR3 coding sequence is TGTGCCAGCTCACCACGCCGTCGCGAGGGGGAAGAGACCCAGTACTTC. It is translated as CASSPRRREGEETQYF.

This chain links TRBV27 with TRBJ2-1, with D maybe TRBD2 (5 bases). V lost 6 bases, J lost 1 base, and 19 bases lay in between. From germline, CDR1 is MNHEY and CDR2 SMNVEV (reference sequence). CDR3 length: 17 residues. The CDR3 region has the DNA TGTGCCAGCAGCCCCATGGATCCGGGGTTATCCTACAATGAGCAGTTCTTC. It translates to CASSPMDPGLSYNEQFF.

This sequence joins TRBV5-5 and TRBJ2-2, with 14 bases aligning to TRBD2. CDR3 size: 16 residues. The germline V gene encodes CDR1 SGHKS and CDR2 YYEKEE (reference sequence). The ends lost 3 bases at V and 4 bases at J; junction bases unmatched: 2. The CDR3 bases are TGTGCCAGCAGCTCGACTAGCGGGGGGGGCACCGGGGAGCTGTTTTTT. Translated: CASSSTSGGGTGELFF.

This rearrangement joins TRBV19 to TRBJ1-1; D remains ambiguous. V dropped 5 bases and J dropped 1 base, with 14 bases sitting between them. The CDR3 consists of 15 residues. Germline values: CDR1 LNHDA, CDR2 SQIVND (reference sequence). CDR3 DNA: TGTGCCAGTAGTTATTCTGCGCTAACGAACACTGAAGCTTTCTTT. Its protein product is CASSYSALTNTEAFF.

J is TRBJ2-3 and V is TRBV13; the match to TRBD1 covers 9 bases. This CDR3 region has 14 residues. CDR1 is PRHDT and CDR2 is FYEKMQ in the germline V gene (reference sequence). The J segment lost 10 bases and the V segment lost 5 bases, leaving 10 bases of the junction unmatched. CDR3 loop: CASSRDREVFAQYF. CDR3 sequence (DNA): TGTGCCAGCAGCCGGGACAGGGAGGTTTTTGCGCAGTATTTT.

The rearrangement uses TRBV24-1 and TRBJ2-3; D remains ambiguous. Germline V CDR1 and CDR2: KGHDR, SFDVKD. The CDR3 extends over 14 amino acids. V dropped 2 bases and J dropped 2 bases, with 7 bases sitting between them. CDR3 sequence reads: CATSDSYYTDTQYF. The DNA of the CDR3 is TGTGCCACCAGTGATTCATACTACACAGATACGCAGTATTTT.

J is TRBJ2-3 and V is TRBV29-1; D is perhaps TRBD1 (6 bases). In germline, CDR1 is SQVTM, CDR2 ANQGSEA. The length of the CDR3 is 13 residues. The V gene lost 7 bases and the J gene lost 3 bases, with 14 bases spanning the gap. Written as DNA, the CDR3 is TGCAGCGGGTACAGGGTGGTGACAGATACGCAGTATTTT. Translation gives CSGYRVVTDTQYF.

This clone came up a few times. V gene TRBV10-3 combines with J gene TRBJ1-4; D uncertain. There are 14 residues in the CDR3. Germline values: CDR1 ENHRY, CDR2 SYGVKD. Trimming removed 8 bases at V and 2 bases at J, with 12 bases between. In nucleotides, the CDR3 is TGTGCCATCGGCGGGGAAGGTACTAATGAAAAACTGTTTTTT. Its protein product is CAIGGEGTNEKLFF.

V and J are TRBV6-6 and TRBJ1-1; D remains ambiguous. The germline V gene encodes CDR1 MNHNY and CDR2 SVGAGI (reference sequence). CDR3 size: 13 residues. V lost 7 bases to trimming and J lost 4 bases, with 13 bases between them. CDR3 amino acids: CASIPRGFTEAFF. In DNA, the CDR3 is TGTGCCAGCATTCCTAGAGGTTTCACTGAAGCTTTCTTT.

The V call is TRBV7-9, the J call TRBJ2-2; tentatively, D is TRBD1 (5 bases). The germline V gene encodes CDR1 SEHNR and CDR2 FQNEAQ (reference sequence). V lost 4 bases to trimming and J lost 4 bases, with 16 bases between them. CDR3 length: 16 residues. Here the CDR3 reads CASSSRSGAVTGELFF. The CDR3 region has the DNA TGTGCCAGCAGCTCTAGGAGTGGGGCGGTCACCGGGGAGCTGTTTTTT.